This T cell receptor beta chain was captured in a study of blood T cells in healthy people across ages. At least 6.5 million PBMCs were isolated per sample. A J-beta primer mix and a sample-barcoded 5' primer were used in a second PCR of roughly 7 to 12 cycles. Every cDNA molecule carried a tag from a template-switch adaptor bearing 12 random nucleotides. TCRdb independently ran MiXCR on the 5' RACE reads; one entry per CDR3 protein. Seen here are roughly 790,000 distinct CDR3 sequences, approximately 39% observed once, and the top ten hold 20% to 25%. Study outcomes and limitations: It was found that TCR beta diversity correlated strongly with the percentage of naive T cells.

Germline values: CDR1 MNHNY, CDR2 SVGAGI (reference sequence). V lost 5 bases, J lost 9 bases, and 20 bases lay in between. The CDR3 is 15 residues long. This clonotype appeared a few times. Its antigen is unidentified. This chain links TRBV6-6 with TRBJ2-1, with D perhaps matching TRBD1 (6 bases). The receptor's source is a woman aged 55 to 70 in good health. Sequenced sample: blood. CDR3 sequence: CASSKTGTPGVEQFF. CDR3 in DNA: TGTGCCAGCAGTAAGACAGGTACCCCCGGAGTTGAGCAGTTCTTC.